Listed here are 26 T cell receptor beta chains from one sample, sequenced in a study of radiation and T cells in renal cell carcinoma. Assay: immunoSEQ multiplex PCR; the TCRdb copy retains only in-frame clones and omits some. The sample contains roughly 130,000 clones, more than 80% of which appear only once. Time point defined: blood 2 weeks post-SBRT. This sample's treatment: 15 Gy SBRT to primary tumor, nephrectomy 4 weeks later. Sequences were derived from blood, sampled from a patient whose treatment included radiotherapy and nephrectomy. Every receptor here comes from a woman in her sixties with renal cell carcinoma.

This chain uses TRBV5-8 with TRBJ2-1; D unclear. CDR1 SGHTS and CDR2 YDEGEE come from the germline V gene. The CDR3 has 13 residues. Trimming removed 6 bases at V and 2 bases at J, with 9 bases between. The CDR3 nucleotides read TGTGCCAGCAACCTTATTACCTACAATGAGCAGTTCTTC. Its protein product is CASNLITYNEQFF. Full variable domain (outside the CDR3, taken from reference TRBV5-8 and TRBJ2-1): EAGVTQSPTHLIKTRGQQATLRCSPISGHTSVYWYQQALGLGLQFLLWYDEGEERNRGNFPPRFSGRQFPNYSSELNVNALELEDSALYLCASNLITYNEQFFGPGTRLTVL.

This chain's CDR3 is CASSSQGSLNEQYF. The CDR3 nucleotides are TGCGCCAGCAGCAGTCAGGGATCCCTGAACGAGCAGTACTTC. The V gene is TRBV5-1, the J gene TRBJ2-7, with TRBD1 as a possible D gene (5 bases). The CDR3 is 14 residues long. Germline V gene data show CDR1 as SGHRS and CDR2 as YFSETQ. Trimming stripped 4 bases from V and 5 bases from J, with 16 bases between.

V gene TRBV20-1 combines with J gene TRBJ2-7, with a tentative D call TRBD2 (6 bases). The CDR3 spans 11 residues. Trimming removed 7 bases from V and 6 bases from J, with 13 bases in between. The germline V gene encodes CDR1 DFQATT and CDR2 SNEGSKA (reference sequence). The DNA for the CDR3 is TGCAGTGTTGAACGGGAGCGCGAGCAGTACTTC. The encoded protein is CSVEREREQYF.

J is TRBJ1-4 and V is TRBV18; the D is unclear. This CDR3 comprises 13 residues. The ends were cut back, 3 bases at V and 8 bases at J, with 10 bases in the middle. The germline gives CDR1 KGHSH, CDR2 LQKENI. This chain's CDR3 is CASSPRREEKLFF. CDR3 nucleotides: TGTGCCAGCTCACCGAGGCGGGAAGAAAAACTGTTTTTT. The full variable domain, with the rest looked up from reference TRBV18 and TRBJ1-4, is NAGVMQNPRHLVRRRGQEARLRCSPMKGHSHVYWYRQLPEEGLKFMVYLQKENIIDESGMPKERFSAEFPKEGPSILRIQQVVRGDSAAYFCASSPRREEKLFFGSGTQLSVL.

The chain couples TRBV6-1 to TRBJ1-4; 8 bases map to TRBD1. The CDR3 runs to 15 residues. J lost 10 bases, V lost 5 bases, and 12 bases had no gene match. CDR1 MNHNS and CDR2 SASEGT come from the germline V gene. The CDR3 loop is CASSPQTGEFGKLFF. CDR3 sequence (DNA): TGTGCCAGCAGTCCACAGACAGGGGAGTTCGGAAAACTGTTTTTT.

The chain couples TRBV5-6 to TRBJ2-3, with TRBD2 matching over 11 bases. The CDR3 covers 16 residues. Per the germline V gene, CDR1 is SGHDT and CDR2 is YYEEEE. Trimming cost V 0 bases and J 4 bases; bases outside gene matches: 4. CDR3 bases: TGTGCCAGCAGCTTGGAGGTAGCGGGGGGGCCAGATACGCAGTATTTT. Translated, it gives CASSLEVAGGPDTQYF. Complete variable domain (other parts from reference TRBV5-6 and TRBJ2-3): DAGVTQSPTHLIKTRGQQVTLRCSPKSGHDTVSWYQQALGQGPQFIFQYYEEEERQRGNFPDRFSGHQFPNYSSELNVNALLLGDSALYLCASSLEVAGGPDTQYFGPGTRLTVL.

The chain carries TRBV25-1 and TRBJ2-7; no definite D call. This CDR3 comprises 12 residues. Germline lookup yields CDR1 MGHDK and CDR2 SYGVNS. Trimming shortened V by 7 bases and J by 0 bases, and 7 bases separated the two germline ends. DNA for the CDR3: TGTGCCAGCACCCACCCCTCCTACGAGCAGTACTTC. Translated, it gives CASTHPSYEQYF.

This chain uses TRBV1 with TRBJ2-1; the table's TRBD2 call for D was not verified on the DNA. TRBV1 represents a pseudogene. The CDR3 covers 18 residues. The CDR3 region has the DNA TGCACCAGCAGCCACGGTCTGGGCGGGTGGATCCTCTACAATGAGCAGTTCTTC. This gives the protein CTSSHGLGGWILYNEQFF.

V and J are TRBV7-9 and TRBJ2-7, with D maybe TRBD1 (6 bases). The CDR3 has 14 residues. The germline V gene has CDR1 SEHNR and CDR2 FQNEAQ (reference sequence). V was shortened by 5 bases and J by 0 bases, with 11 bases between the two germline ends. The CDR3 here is CASSLDRSSYEQYF. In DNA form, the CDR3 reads TGTGCCAGCAGCCTCGACAGGAGCTCCTACGAGCAGTACTTC.

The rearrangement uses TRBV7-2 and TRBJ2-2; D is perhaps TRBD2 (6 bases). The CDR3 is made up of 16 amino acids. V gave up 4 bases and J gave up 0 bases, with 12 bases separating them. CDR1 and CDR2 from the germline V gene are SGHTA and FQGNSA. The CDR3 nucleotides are TGTGCCAGCAGCTCCCACGGGGGAGCGAACACCGGGGAGCTGTTTTTT. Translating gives CASSSHGGANTGELFF.

In DNA, the CDR3 is TGTGCCAGCAGCCGGTCGGGGGCGGGTGACTCACCCCTCCACTTT. It is translated as CASSRSGAGDSPLHF. The J gene is TRBJ1-6, the V gene TRBV9; D might be TRBD1 (6 bases). Germline CDR1 reads SGDLS; CDR2 reads YYNGEE. V lost 4 bases and J lost 10, with 18 bases in between. The CDR3 extends over 15 amino acids.

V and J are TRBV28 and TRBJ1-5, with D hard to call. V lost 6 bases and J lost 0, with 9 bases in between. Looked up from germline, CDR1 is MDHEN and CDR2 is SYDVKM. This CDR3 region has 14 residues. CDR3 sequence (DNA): TGTGCCAGCAGGAGACACAATAGCAATCAGCCCCAGCATTTT. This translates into CASRRHNSNQPQHF.

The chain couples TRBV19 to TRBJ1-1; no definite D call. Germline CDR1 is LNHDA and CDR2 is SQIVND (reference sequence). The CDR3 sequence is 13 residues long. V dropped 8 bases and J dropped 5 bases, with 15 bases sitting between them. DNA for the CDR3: TGTGCCAGTGCGGAGGGTCTCGAAACTGAAGCTTTCTTT. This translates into CASAEGLETEAFF.

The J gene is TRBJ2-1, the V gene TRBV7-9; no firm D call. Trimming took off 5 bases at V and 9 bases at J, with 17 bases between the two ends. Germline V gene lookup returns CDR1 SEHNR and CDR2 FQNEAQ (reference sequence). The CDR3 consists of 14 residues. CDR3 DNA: TGTGCCAGCAGCCCTACCGGGTACGGCGGTGAGCAGTTCTTC. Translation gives CASSPTGYGGEQFF. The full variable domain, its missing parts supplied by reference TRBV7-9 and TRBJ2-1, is DTGVSQNPRHKITKRGQNVTFRCDPISEHNRLYWYRQTLGQGPEFLTYFQNEAQLEKSRLLSDRFSAERPKGSFSTLEIQRTEQGDSAMYLCASSPTGYGGEQFFGPGTRLTVL.

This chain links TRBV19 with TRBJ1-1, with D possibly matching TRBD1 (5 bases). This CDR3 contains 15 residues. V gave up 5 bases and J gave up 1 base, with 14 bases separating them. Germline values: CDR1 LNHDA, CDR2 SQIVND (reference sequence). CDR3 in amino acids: CASSQTHTGNTEAFF. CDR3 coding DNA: TGTGCCAGTAGTCAAACTCATACAGGGAACACTGAAGCTTTCTTT.

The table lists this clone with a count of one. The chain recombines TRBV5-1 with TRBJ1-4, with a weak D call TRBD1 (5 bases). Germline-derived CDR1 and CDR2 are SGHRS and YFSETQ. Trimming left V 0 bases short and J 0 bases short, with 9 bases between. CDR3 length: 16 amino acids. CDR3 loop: CASSLAGGTTNEKLFF. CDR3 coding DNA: TGCGCCAGCAGCTTGGCCGGGGGAACAACTAATGAAAAACTGTTTTTT.

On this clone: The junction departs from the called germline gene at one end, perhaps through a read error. CDR3 residues: CASSLGSGNTIYF. The CDR3 DNA is TGTGCTAGCAGCCTCGGATCCGGAAACACCATATATTTT. This chain links TRBV7-7 with TRBJ1-3; D unclear. CDR3 size: 13 residues. The germline V gene has CDR1 SSHAT and CDR2 FNYEAQ (reference sequence). Combining the CDR3 with reference TRBV7-7 and TRBJ1-3 gives the whole variable domain GAGVSQSPRYKVTKRGQDVTLRCDPISSHATLYWYQQALGQGPEFLTYFNYEAQPDKSGLPSDRFSAERPEGSISTLTIQRTEQRDSAMYRCASSLGSGNTIYFGEGSWLTVV.

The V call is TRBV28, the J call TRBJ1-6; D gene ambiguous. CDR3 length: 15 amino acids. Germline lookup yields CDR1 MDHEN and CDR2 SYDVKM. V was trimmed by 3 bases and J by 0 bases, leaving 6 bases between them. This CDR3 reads CASSFRSSYNSPLHF. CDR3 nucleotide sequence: TGTGCCAGCAGTTTTCGCAGCTCCTATAATTCACCCCTCCACTTT.

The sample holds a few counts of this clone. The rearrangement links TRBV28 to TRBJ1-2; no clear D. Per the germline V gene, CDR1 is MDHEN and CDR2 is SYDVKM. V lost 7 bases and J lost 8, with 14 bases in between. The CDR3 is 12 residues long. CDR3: CASNRVSEGYTF. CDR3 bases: TGTGCCAGCAACCGGGTCTCGGAGGGCTACACCTTC.

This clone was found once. CDR3 in amino acids: CASSVVGGGDIQYF. Written as DNA, the CDR3 is TGTGCCAGCAGCGTAGTGGGAGGGGGTGACATTCAGTACTTC. The V call is TRBV9, the J call TRBJ2-4; possibly TRBD2 for D (7 bases). This CDR3 has 14 residues. Trimming pared 0 bases from V and 8 bases from J, leaving 12 bases between. Germline CDR1 and CDR2: SGDLS and YYNGEE.

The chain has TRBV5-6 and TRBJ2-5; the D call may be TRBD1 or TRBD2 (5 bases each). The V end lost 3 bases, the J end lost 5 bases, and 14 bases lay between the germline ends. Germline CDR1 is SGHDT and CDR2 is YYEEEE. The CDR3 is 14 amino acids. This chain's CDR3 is CASSSTLREETQYF. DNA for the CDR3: TGTGCCAGCAGCTCTACCCTCAGGGAGGAGACCCAGTACTTC.

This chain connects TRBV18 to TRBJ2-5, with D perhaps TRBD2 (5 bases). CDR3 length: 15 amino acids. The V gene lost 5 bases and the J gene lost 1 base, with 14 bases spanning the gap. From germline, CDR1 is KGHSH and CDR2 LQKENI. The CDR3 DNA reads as TGTGCCAGCTCAGGGCCCGGGGTTGGCCAAGAGACCCAGTACTTC. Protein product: CASSGPGVGQETQYF.

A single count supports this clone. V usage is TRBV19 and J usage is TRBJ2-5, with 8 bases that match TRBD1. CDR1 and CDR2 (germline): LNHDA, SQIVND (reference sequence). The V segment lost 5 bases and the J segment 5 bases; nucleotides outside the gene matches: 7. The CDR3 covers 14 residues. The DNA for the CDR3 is TGTGCCAGTAGTGCCCAGGGGGCCTATGAGACCCAGTACTTC. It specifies CASSAQGAYETQYF.

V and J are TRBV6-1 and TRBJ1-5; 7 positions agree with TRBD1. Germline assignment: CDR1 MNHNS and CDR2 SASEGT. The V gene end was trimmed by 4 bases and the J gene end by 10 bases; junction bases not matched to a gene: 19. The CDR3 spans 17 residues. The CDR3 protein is CASSGRGGGPGGFPQHF. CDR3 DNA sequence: TGTGCCAGCAGTGGGAGAGGGGGTGGACCAGGGGGTTTTCCCCAGCATTTT.

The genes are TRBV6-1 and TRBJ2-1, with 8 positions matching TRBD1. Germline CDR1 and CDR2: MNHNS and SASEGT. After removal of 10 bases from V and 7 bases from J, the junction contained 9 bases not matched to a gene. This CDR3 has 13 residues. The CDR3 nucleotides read TGTGCCAAAACCGGGACAGGAGAAAATGAGCAGTTCTTC. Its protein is CAKTGTGENEQFF.

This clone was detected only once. The CDR3 region has the DNA TGTGCCAGCAGTGGGACTAGCGGGAGCACAGATACGCAGTATTTT. Translating it yields CASSGTSGSTDTQYF. The chain couples TRBV2 to TRBJ2-3; 11 bases are a match to TRBD2. The CDR3 has 15 amino acids. The trim removed 4 bases at V and 0 bases at J, leaving 0 bases unmatched. The V gene's germline CDR1 is SNHLY and CDR2 FYNNEI.